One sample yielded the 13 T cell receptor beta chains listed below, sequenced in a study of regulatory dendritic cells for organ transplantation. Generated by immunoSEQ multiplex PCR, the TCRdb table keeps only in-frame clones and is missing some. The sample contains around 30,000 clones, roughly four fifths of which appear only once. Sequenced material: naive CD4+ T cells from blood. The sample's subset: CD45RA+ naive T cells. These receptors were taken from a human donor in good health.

The CDR3 sequence is CASSLYSGGYEQYF. The CDR3 DNA is TGCGCCAGCAGCTTGTATAGCGGGGGTTACGAGCAGTACTTC. The chain links TRBV5-1 to TRBJ2-7; TRBD2 matches 9 bases. V lost 1 base to trimming and J lost 4 bases; unmatched junction nucleotides: 3. CDR3 length: 14 residues. The germline V gene encodes CDR1 SGHRS and CDR2 YFSETQ.

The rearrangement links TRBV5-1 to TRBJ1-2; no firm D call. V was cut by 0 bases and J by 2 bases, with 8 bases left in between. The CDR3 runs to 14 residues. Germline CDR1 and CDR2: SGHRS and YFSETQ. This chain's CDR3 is CASSLASENYGYTF. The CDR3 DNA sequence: TGCGCCAGCAGCTTGGCCTCGGAGAACTATGGCTACACCTTC.

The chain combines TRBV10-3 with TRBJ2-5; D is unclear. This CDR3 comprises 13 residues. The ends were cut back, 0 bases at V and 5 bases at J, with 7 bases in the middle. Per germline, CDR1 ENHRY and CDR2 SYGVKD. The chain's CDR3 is CAISESGVETQYF. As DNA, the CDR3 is TGTGCCATCAGTGAGTCGGGCGTCGAGACCCAGTACTTC.

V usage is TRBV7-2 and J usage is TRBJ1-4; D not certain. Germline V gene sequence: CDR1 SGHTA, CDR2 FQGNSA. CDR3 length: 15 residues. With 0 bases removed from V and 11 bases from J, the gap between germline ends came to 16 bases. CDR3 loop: CASSLARVGTEKLFF. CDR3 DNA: TGTGCCAGCAGCTTAGCGCGGGTGGGCACGGAGAAACTGTTTTTT.

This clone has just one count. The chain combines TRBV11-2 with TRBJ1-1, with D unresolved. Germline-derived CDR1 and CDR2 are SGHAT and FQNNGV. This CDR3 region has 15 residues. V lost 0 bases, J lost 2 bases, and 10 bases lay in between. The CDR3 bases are TGTGCCAGCAGCTTAGAACGCGGGATTAACACTGAAGCTTTCTTT. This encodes CASSLERGINTEAFF.

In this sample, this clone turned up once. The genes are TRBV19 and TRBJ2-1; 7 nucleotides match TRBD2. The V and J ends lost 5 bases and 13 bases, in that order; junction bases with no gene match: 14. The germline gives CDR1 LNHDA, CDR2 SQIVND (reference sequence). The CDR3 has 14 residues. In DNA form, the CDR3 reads TGTGCCAGTAGTGGCGCTCTGGCGGGGGATAAACAGTTCTTC. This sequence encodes CASSGALAGDKQFF. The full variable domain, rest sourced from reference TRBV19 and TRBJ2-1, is DGGITQSPKYLFRKEGQNVTLSCEQNLNHDAMYWYRQDPGQGLRLIYYSQIVNDFQKGDIAEGYSVSREKKESFPLTVTSAQKNPTAFYLCASSGALAGDKQFFGPGTRLTVL.

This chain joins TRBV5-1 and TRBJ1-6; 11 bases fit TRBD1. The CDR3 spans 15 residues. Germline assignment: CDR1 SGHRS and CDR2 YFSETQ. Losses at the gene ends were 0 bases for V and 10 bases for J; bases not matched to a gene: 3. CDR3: CASSLEGQGGSPLHF. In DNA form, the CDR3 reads TGCGCCAGCAGCTTGGAGGGACAGGGGGGATCACCCCTCCACTTT.

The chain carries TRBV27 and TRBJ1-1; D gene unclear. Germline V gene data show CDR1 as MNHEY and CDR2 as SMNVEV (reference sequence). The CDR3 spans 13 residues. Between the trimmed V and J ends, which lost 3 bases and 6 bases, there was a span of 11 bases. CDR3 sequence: CASSFGGLAEAFF. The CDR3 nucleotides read TGTGCCAGCAGTTTTGGAGGGCTAGCTGAAGCTTTCTTT.

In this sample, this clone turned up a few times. The chain's CDR3 is CASSPGQGRLGYF. The DNA for the CDR3 is TGTGCCAGCAGCCCGGGACAGGGAAGGCTTGGGTACTTC. The genes are TRBV7-2 and TRBJ2-7; 9 nucleotides match TRBD1. The CDR3 has 13 residues. From germline, CDR1 is SGHTA and CDR2 FQGNSA. The V and J ends lost 5 bases and 12 bases, in that order; junction bases with no gene match: 11. Based on the CDR3 plus reference TRBV7-2 and TRBJ2-7, the full variable domain is GAGVSQSPSNKVTEKGKDVELRCDPISGHTALYWYRQSLGQGLEFLIYFQGNSAPDKSGLPSDRFSAERTGGSVSTLTIQRTQQEDSAVYLCASSPGQGRLGYFGPGTRLTVT.

The CDR3 loop reads CASSFLSGQNTGELFF. CDR3 DNA sequence: TGCGCCAGCAGCTTTCTCTCCGGACAAAACACCGGGGAGCTGTTTTTT. V gene TRBV5-1 combines with J gene TRBJ2-2; maybe TRBD1 (5 bases). Germline assignment: CDR1 SGHRS and CDR2 YFSETQ. The ends were cut back, 2 bases at V and 2 bases at J, with 13 bases in the middle. The CDR3 totals 16 residues.

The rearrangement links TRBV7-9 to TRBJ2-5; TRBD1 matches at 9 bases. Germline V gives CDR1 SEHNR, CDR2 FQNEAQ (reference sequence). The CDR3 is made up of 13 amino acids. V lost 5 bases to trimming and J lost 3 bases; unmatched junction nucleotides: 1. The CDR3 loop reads CASSRTGEETQYF. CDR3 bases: TGTGCCAGCAGCCGGACAGGGGAAGAGACCCAGTACTTC. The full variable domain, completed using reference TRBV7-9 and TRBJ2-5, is DTGVSQNPRHKITKRGQNVTFRCDPISEHNRLYWYRQTLGQGPEFLTYFQNEAQLEKSRLLSDRFSAERPKGSFSTLEIQRTEQGDSAMYLCASSRTGEETQYFGPGTRLLVL.

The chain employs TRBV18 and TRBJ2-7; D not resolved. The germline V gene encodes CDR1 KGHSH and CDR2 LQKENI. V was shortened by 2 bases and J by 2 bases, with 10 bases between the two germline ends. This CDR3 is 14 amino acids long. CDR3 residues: CASSPYGWTYEQYF. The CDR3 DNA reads TGTGCCAGCTCACCATACGGGTGGACCTACGAGCAGTACTTC.

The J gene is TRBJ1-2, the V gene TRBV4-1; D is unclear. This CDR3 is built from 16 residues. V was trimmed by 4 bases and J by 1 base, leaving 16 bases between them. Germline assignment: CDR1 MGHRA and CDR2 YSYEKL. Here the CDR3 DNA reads TGCGCCAGCAGCCTCAGACCGGGAGCAGATAACTATGGCTACACCTTC. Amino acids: CASSLRPGADNYGYTF.